The clone carrying this T cell receptor beta chain was seen a few times. This specimen comes from a study of PD-L1 blockade in urothelial cancer. Study-level information: Enrolled patients had been treated previously with 0 to 3 chemotherapy regimens.

Libraries were prepared by immunoSEQ multiplex PCR; TCRdb keeps only in-frame clonotypes and omits some of them. Of approximately 52,000 clones listed, about 68% were seen once; the top ten hold approximately 4.3%. V gave up 6 bases and J gave up 4 bases; unmatched junction bases: 7. This CDR3 spans 15 amino acids. Germline loops: CDR1 MNHNS, CDR2 SASEGT. Documented time point: pretreatment peripheral blood. Enrolled patients showed locally advanced or metastatic urothelial carcinoma. Between 1 and 8 samples per patient were obtained, pretreatment and on-treatment. The sample in question was PBMCs, obtained around atezolizumab (anti-PD-L1) treatment. The V gene is TRBV6-1, the J gene TRBJ2-1; 9 positions match TRBD2. This TCR came from a man aged 70-80 years with urothelial cancer. CDR3 sequence: CASRLLAGRYNEQFF. The DNA of the CDR3 is TGTGCCAGCAGGCTCCTAGCGGGGAGGTACAATGAGCAGTTCTTC.